A single TCR beta chain is shown here with its context. Assay used: immunoSEQ multiplex PCR; TCRdb lists only in-frame clones, some missing. Of 330,000 or so clones in the sample, over 80% were seen once. The CDR3 runs 16 residues. This sample was included in a study of blood T cell repertoires in COVID-19. Across the study: T cells, B-cell-depleted T cells, or PBMCs supplied cDNA or gDNA.

Material for sequencing was peripheral blood. This TCR was recovered from a man aged 25-45 years with COVID-19, enrolled during active disease. This chain uses TRBV21-1 with TRBJ2-1; TRBD2 reflects the table's D call only, with no check against the DNA. TRBV21-1 is listed as a pseudogene. The CDR3 nucleotides are TGTGCCAGCAGCAAAGCCCTAGCGGGAGGTTACAATGAGCAGTTCTTC. Protein sequence: CASSKALAGGYNEQFF.